Below are 9 T cell receptor beta chains sequenced from a single sample in a study of CD4 and CD8 cells across lung adenocarcinoma regions. Each CDR3 protein gets one entry after TCRdb re-called the PCR reads with MiXCR. The table lists some 10,000 distinct CDR3 sequences, 40% to 55% of them singletons. The sequencing input was CD8+ T cells from the margin of a lung tumor. Receptor source: a male donor with lung adenocarcinoma. The CD4 and CD8 labels of this study may be unreliable.

Concerning this clonotype: One junction end does not reproduce the germline sequence, and a read error may be involved. CDR3 sequence reads: CASSYRSPALVSTGTLYF. The CDR3 DNA follows: TGTGCCAGCAGTTACCGATCACCGGCCCTAGTGAGCACAGGGACGCTGTATTTT. This rearrangement joins TRBV6-5 to TRBJ2-2; D perhaps matches TRBD1 (6 bases). The germline V gene has CDR1 MNHEY and CDR2 SVGAGI. This CDR3 region has 18 residues.

V is TRBV6-1 and J is TRBJ1-2, with D possibly matching TRBD1 (6 bases). The CDR3 is made up of 14 amino acids. Germline V gene sequence: CDR1 MNHNS, CDR2 SASEGT. Trimming left V 5 bases short and J 2 bases short, with 12 bases between. CDR3 residues: CASSTSTGNYGYTF. In DNA, the CDR3 is TGTGCCAGCAGTACCTCCACAGGGAACTATGGCTACACCTTC.

The chain links TRBV7-2 to TRBJ2-1, with D possibly being TRBD1 (6 bases). Trimming shortened V by 2 bases and J by 7 bases, and 12 bases separated the two germline ends. CDR1 and CDR2 (germline): SGHTA, FQGNSA. The CDR3 sequence is 14 residues long. DNA of the CDR3: TGTGCCAGCAGCTTATGGCAGGGGAAGAATGAGCAGTTCTTC. The encoded protein is CASSLWQGKNEQFF.

This clonotype has a single count. A read error may produce the germline difference seen at one junction end. V and J are TRBV6-5 and TRBJ2-3; D may be TRBD2 (6 bases). The germline gives CDR1 MNHEY, CDR2 SVGAGI. This CDR3 contains 16 residues. The DNA of the CDR3 is TGTGCCAGCAGTTACGGGAGGCGGTCGACCAAAAATACGCAGTATTTC. It encodes CASSYGRRSTKNTQYF.

The chain uses TRBV6-1 and TRBJ2-3; D may be TRBD1 (6 bases). V lost 8 bases and J lost 5, with 14 bases in between. The CDR3 is 13 amino acids. Germline-derived CDR1 and CDR2 are MNHNS and SASEGT. In DNA form, the CDR3 reads TGTGCCAGCGGGGAACAGGGTCAAGATACGCAGTATTTT. Translated: CASGEQGQDTQYF.

In its sample, this clonotype was seen many times. The chain combines TRBV20-1 with TRBJ2-1, with no clear D. Deletions cut 6 bases from V and 9 bases from J, with 9 bases between. CDR1 is DFQATT and CDR2 is SNEGSKA in the germline V gene (reference sequence). The CDR3 spans 10 residues. CDR3 protein: CSAYPSEQFF. The CDR3 DNA sequence: TGCAGTGCGTACCCTAGTGAGCAGTTCTTC.

This clonotype was observed many times. The rearrangement joins TRBV5-8 to TRBJ2-3, with TRBD2 identical over 8 bases. This CDR3 is 14 amino acids long. CDR1 is SGHTS, CDR2 YDEGEE, per germline. J gave up 5 bases and V 0 bases, and 2 bases lay outside the gene matches. CDR3 in amino acids: CASSLAGGGDTQYF. For the CDR3, the DNA is TGTGCCAGCAGCTTGGCGGGAGGGGGAGATACGCAGTATTTT.

The chain carries TRBV27 and TRBJ2-1; 7 bases align to TRBD1. The CDR3 length is 15 residues. Germline trimming cut 7 bases from V and 13 bases from J; bases unmatched to any gene: 19. Germline V gives CDR1 MNHEY, CDR2 SMNVEV (reference sequence). CDR3 DNA sequence: TGTGCCAGCACCACATACCGGGACAGCAATAATATTCAGTTCTTC. Its protein is CASTTYRDSNNIQFF.

As to this clonotype: At one end the junction does not follow the germline gene, possibly because of a read error. The chain uses TRBV27 and TRBJ2-3; D is possibly TRBD1 or TRBD2 (5 bases each). The CDR3 runs 13 residues. Germline V gene lookup returns CDR1 MNHEY and CDR2 SMNVEV (reference sequence). The CDR3 region is CATGPGAKNMQYF. The CDR3 nucleotides read TGTGCCACGGGGCCCGGCGCCAAAAACATGCAGTATTTC.